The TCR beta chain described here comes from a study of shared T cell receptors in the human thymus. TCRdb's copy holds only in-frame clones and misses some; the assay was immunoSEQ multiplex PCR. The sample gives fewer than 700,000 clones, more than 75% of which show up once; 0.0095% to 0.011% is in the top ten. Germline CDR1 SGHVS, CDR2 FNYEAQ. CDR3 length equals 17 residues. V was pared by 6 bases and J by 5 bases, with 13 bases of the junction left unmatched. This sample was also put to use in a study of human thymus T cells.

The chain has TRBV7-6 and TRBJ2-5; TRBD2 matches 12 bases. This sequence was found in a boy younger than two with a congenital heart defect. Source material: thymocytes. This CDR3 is CASSRTHPSGRGETQYF. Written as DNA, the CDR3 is TGTGCCAGCAGTCGAACTCACCCTAGCGGGAGGGGGGAGACCCAGTACTTC.